The 22 T cell receptor beta chains in this list originate from one sample, sequenced in a study of CD4+ T cells in melanoma. Sequencing used immunoSEQ multiplex PCR; TCRdb keeps in-frame clones, though not all of them. Of about 21,000 clones in the sample, around 80% were seen once. These receptors all come from a human donor with melanoma.

This rearrangement joins TRBV2 to TRBJ2-7, with D maybe TRBD2 (5 bases). Germline V CDR1 and CDR2: SNHLY, FYNNEI. The CDR3 has 14 amino acids. V lost 8 bases, J lost 1 base, and 15 bases lay in between. CDR3 region: CASFTRGRSYEQYF. The DNA for the CDR3 is TGTGCCAGCTTTACACGGGGAAGGTCCTACGAGCAGTACTTC. The full variable domain, with the rest looked up from reference TRBV2 and TRBJ2-7, is EPEVTQTPSHQVTQMGQEVILRCVPISNHLYFYWYRQILGQKVEFLVSFYNNEISEKSEIFDDQFSVERPDGSNFTLKIRSTKLEDSAMYFCASFTRGRSYEQYFGPGTRLTVT.

The chain has TRBV2 and TRBJ2-3; a possible D gene is TRBD2 (6 bases). Trimming cost V 3 bases and J 9 bases, with 10 bases left between them. This CDR3 contains 12 residues. CDR1 is SNHLY, CDR2 FYNNEI, per germline. The DNA of the CDR3 is TGTGCCAGCAGTGATTTCGGGGGAACGCAGTATTTT. Its protein product is CASSDFGGTQYF. Looking up the rest from reference TRBV2 and TRBJ2-3 gives the full variable domain: EPEVTQTPSHQVTQMGQEVILRCVPISNHLYFYWYRQILGQKVEFLVSFYNNEISEKSEIFDDQFSVERPDGSNFTLKIRSTKLEDSAMYFCASSDFGGTQYFGPGTRLTVL.

The chain links TRBV30 to TRBJ2-1; perhaps TRBD2 as D (6 bases). The CDR3 is 12 amino acids. Germline V gives CDR1 GTSNPN, CDR2 SVGIG (reference sequence). V was pared by 4 bases and J by 6 bases, with 10 bases between. This CDR3 reads CAWTGRFNEQFF. DNA for the CDR3: TGTGCCTGGACAGGGAGGTTCAATGAGCAGTTCTTC. The full variable domain, its missing parts supplied by reference TRBV30 and TRBJ2-1, is SQTIHQWPATLVQPVGSPLSLECTVEGTSNPNLYWYRQAAGRGLQLLFYSVGIGQISSEVPQNLSASRPQDRQFILSSKKLLLSDSGFYLCAWTGRFNEQFFGPGTRLTVL.

The chain combines TRBV6-5 with TRBJ1-2; D is perhaps TRBD1 (5 bases). The CDR3 length is 15 residues. The ends were cut back, 0 bases at V and 7 bases at J, with 15 bases in the middle. Germline V gene sequence: CDR1 MNHEY, CDR2 SVGAGI. The CDR3 region has the DNA TGTGCCAGCAGTTACTCGAAACCGGGACTAGGTGGCTACACCTTC. Translation gives CASSYSKPGLGGYTF.

This clone was recorded only once. The chain carries TRBV7-3 and TRBJ2-1, with 8 bases that match TRBD2. In germline, CDR1 is SGHTA, CDR2 FQGTGA. The CDR3 length is 15 residues. The trim removed 0 bases at V and 5 bases at J, leaving 3 bases unmatched. This CDR3 is CASSLTSGTNNEQFF. The DNA of the CDR3 is TGTGCCAGCAGCTTAACTAGCGGGACAAACAATGAGCAGTTCTTC.

The V call is TRBV5-1, the J call TRBJ1-6; D ambiguous. The germline V and J ends were trimmed by 0 bases and 7 bases, with 11 bases remaining between them. Germline V gives CDR1 SGHRS, CDR2 YFSETQ. This CDR3 region has 15 residues. In DNA form, the CDR3 reads TGCGCCAGCAGCTTGGGTCCTCGGGGAAATTCACCCCTCCACTTT. Amino acids: CASSLGPRGNSPLHF.

The chain employs TRBV19 and TRBJ2-5; possibly TRBD2 for D (5 bases). The ends were cut back, 4 bases at V and 2 bases at J, with 20 bases in the middle. The CDR3 spans 17 residues. CDR1 is LNHDA, CDR2 SQIVND, per germline (reference sequence). The CDR3, as DNA: TGTGCCAGTAGTAGTGGGTTTGTTAGCGCAACTCAAGAGACCCAGTACTTC. It specifies CASSSGFVSATQETQYF.

The chain links TRBV5-5 to TRBJ1-2, with TRBD1 as a possible D gene (5 bases). The CDR3 is 12 amino acids. Germline V gene lookup returns CDR1 SGHKS and CDR2 YYEKEE (reference sequence). The ends were cut back, 4 bases at V and 4 bases at J, with 8 bases in the middle. The CDR3 is CASSAGFYGYTF. In nucleotides, the CDR3 is TGTGCCAGCAGCGCAGGGTTCTATGGCTACACCTTC.

CDR3 sequence: CASSWGTGSTAEAFF. DNA for the CDR3: TGCGCCAGCAGCTGGGGGACAGGGTCGACGGCTGAAGCTTTCTTT. The V call is TRBV5-1, the J call TRBJ1-1; the match to TRBD1 covers 9 bases. The germline gives CDR1 SGHRS, CDR2 YFSETQ. CDR3 length: 15 amino acids. Germline trimming cut 3 bases from V and 6 bases from J; bases unmatched to any gene: 9.

This clone was detected only once. The V and J genes are TRBV5-1 and TRBJ2-6, with TRBD1 matching 9 bases. Germline V CDR1 and CDR2: SGHRS, YFSETQ. This CDR3 region has 19 residues. V was clipped by 3 bases and J by 0 bases; unmatched bases: 10. CDR3 in DNA: TGCGCCAGCAGCTCGATACCGGGACAGGGCAGCTCTGGGGCCAACGTCCTGACTTTC. Its protein is CASSSIPGQGSSGANVLTF. The complete variable domain, with remaining parts taken from reference TRBV5-1 and TRBJ2-6, reads KAGVTQTPRYLIKTRGQQVTLSCSPISGHRSVSWYQQTPGQGLQFLFEYFSETQRNKGNFPGRFSGRQFSNSRSEMNVSTLELGDSALYLCASSSIPGQGSSGANVLTFGAGSRLTVL.

As DNA, the CDR3 is TGCGCCAGCAGCTTGGAGCGGGGGGGCGACACCGGGGAGCTGTTTTTT. Protein product: CASSLERGGDTGELFF. The chain employs TRBV5-1 and TRBJ2-2, with TRBD2 identical over 10 bases. CDR3 length equals 16 residues. The trim removed 0 bases at V and 3 bases at J, leaving 2 bases unmatched. Germline values: CDR1 SGHRS, CDR2 YFSETQ.

J is TRBJ2-7 and V is TRBV11-1, with TRBD1 matching over 8 bases. The junction had 13 bases not matched to a gene; V was cut back by 5 bases and J by 7 bases. The CDR3 covers 15 residues. Germline V gene sequence: CDR1 SGHAT, CDR2 FQDESV (reference sequence). The CDR3 DNA is TGTGCCAGCAGCGTAGGACAGGGCCCCCTTCGGGAGCAGTACTTC. This translates into CASSVGQGPLREQYF.

The gene calls are TRBV6-1 and TRBJ2-3; 8 bases are a match to TRBD1. Germline V CDR1 and CDR2: MNHNS, SASEGT. This CDR3 region has 16 residues. Trimming cost V 3 bases and J 2 bases; bases outside gene matches: 7. This CDR3 is CASSDPGQANTDTQYF. The CDR3 coding sequence is TGTGCCAGCAGTGATCCGGGACAGGCCAACACAGATACGCAGTATTTT.

A few counts support this clone. Here the CDR3 DNA reads TGTGCCAGCAGCACTGGGACAGGGAGTGGTCGACGGGAGACCCAGTACTTC. Its translation is CASSTGTGSGRRETQYF. The chain joins TRBV5-8 to TRBJ2-5; TRBD1 agrees at 9 bases. The CDR3 runs 17 residues. The ends lost 4 bases at V and 5 bases at J; junction bases unmatched: 15. The germline V gene has CDR1 SGHTS and CDR2 YDEGEE.

This chain connects TRBV15 to TRBJ1-4, with D possibly TRBD1 on 6 matching bases. The CDR3 runs 15 residues. V shed 0 bases and J shed 8 bases, with 13 bases lying between them. Germline V gene lookup returns CDR1 LNHNV and CDR2 YYDKDF (reference sequence). CDR3 in amino acids: CATSRDPQGGEKLFF. CDR3 coding DNA: TGTGCCACCAGCAGAGATCCACAGGGAGGGGAAAAACTGTTTTTT.

The chain joins TRBV7-9 to TRBJ2-7; TRBD1 matches at 8 bases. Looked up from germline, CDR1 is SEHNR and CDR2 is FQNEAQ (reference sequence). The CDR3 sequence is 15 residues long. V dropped 5 bases and J dropped 2; count of bases not matched to a gene: 8. The CDR3 region has the DNA TGTGCCAGCAGCCTTAGACAGGGGTACACCTACGAGCAGTACTTC. This encodes CASSLRQGYTYEQYF.

This chain uses TRBV10-3 with TRBJ2-2; the D gene is possibly TRBD2 (6 bases). Germline CDR1 ENHRY, CDR2 SYGVKD. This CDR3 is 15 amino acids long. The ends were cut back, 3 bases at V and 4 bases at J, with 12 bases in the middle. CDR3 region: CAISDWSGGTGELFF. The CDR3 bases are TGTGCCATCAGTGACTGGTCCGGGGGCACCGGGGAGCTGTTTTTT.

This chain uses TRBV10-3 with TRBJ1-2; D is uncertain. Germline assignment: CDR1 ENHRY and CDR2 SYGVKD. V shed 4 bases and J shed 6 bases, with 15 bases lying between them. The CDR3 totals 14 residues. CDR3 sequence: CAISATDGPDGYTF. Here the CDR3 DNA reads TGTGCCATCAGTGCCACCGACGGGCCGGATGGCTACACCTTC.

This chain links TRBV11-2 with TRBJ2-7; D is unresolved. Between the trimmed V and J ends, which lost 4 bases and 3 bases, there was a span of 7 bases. Germline V gene data show CDR1 as SGHAT and CDR2 as FQNNGV. The CDR3 contains 12 residues. The CDR3 reads CASSSDLYEQYF. The CDR3 region has the DNA TGTGCCAGCAGCTCGGACCTCTACGAGCAGTACTTC.

The J gene is TRBJ2-1, the V gene TRBV15, with 10 bases identical to TRBD2. Per germline, CDR1 LNHNV and CDR2 YYDKDF (reference sequence). The CDR3 sequence is 13 residues long. V gave up 6 bases and J gave up 4 bases; unmatched junction bases: 0. The CDR3 DNA reads TGTGCCACCAGGACTAGCGGGTACAATGAGCAGTTCTTC. It encodes CATRTSGYNEQFF.

CDR3 in amino acids: CASSIVGGWQPQHF. The CDR3 DNA follows: TGTGCCAGTAGTATAGTTGGGGGGTGGCAGCCCCAGCATTTT. The chain uses TRBV19 and TRBJ1-5; D perhaps matches TRBD1 (5 bases). The CDR3 loop spans 14 amino acids. Looked up from germline, CDR1 is LNHDA and CDR2 is SQIVND (reference sequence). V lost 1 base and J 7 bases, leaving 11 bases between the germline ends.

The gene calls are TRBV11-2 and TRBJ2-5; TRBD2 aligns across 8 bases. Trimming removed 2 bases from V and 1 base from J; junction bases left unmatched: 0. The CDR3 has 14 amino acids. The germline V gene has CDR1 SGHAT and CDR2 FQNNGV. CDR3 region: CASSLLAGQETQYF. CDR3 sequence (DNA): TGTGCCAGCAGCTTACTAGCGGGCCAAGAGACCCAGTACTTC.